This T cell receptor beta chain emerged from a study of blood T cell repertoires in COVID-19. About the study: PBMCs, B-cell-depleted T cells, or T cells provided the cDNA or gDNA that made up the material.

The CDR3 extends over 15 amino acids. Original processing notes: Nucleated cell number was recorded as an estimate derived from reference gene primer amplification. Some clones are missing from TCRdb's copy, which holds only in-frame ones; the method was immunoSEQ multiplex PCR. The V and J calls and the clone size are those of that table, but D and trimming were determined from the DNA. The table lists over 100,000 clones, approximately 88% of them singletons. The chain recombines TRBV7-5 with TRBJ2-1; no DNA check was done on the table's D call, TRBD2. TRBV7-5 is an annotated pseudogene. The clonotype comes from a man in his 60s with acute or convalescent COVID-19. Sequenced sample: peripheral blood. The DNA of the CDR3 is TGTGCCAGAAGCTCCCCAGGGACTAGCGGGAAATCCTGCCTCTTC. Its translation: CARSSPGTSGKSCLF.